A selection of T cell receptor beta chains follows, all from one sample in a study of blood T cell repertoires in COVID-19. The method was immunoSEQ multiplex PCR; TCRdb's version includes in-frame clones alone and lacks a portion of them. The sample has roughly 250,000 clones; roughly 84% are singletons. Sequencing was performed on peripheral blood. These receptors came from a woman aged 45-60 years with acute or convalescent COVID-19. The CDR3 runs from the conserved cysteine through the conserved F or W. Each record gives: CDR3 length, clone size, D gene, J gene, V gene, CDR3 protein, CDR3 DNA. The D gene is left open where the match is weak. Clone size is given for some rows only: seen once, a few or many times, or a class if the clone is expanded.

15 | . | TRBD2 | TRBJ2-5 | TRBV27 | CASSRLAGRQETQYF | TGTGCCAGCAGCCGATTAGCGGGAAGGCAAGAGACCCAGTACTTC
14 | once | . | TRBJ1-1 | TRBV7-2 | CASSSQGATGLAFF | TGTGCCAGCAGCTCCCAAGGCGCCACAGGGTTGGCTTTCTTT
18 | few | TRBD1 | TRBJ2-6 | TRBV28 | CASSSPAGQASGANVLTF | TGTGCCAGCAGTTCCCCCGCGGGACAGGCATCTGGGGCCAACGTCCTGACTTTC
14 | . | . | TRBJ2-1 | TRBV6-5 | CASSYSPGKAEQFF | TGTGCCAGCAGTTACTCCCCAGGGAAGGCTGAGCAGTTCTTC
13 | . | . | TRBJ1-2 | TRBV30 | CAWSVRDNHGYTF | TGTGCCTGGAGTGTTCGGGACAATCATGGCTACACCTTC
15 | . | TRBD1 | TRBJ1-6 | TRBV4-2 | CASSQEFGQGSPLHF | TGTGCCAGCAGCCAAGAGTTCGGACAGGGATCACCCCTCCACTTT
16 | . | . | TRBJ2-3 | TRBV18 | CASSPMAAGDPDTQYF | TGTGCCAGCTCACCAATGGCAGCTGGAGACCCAGATACGCAGTATTTT
14 | . | TRBD2 | TRBJ2-1 | TRBV29-1 | CSVERAGVGNEQFF | TGCAGCGTTGAAAGGGCGGGAGTGGGCAATGAGCAGTTCTTC
16 | . | . | TRBJ1-1 | TRBV11-3 | CASSLDSLLEETEAFF | TGTGCCAGCAGTCTGGACAGCCTCCTAGAAGAGACTGAAGCTTTCTTT
11 | . | . | TRBJ2-1 | TRBV10-3 | CAIRDIDEQFF | TGTGCCATCAGGGACATCGATGAGCAGTTCTTC
15 | . | . | TRBJ1-4 | TRBV7-2 | CASSRAGQPNEKLFF | TGTGCCAGCAGCCGTGCAGGGCAACCTAATGAAAAACTGTTTTTT
11 | . | . | TRBJ1-1 | TRBV30 | CAWDLGGEAFF | TGTGCCTGGGATCTCGGGGGGGAAGCTTTCTTT
18 | . | . | TRBJ1-2 | TRBV6-1 | CASSEGSPGRAWDYGYTF | TGTGCCAGCAGTGAAGGTAGTCCGGGCAGGGCATGGGACTATGGCTACACCTTC
15 | few | TRBD1 | TRBJ2-2 | TRBV29-1 | CSVRTGTGVTGELFF | TGCAGCGTTCGCACCGGGACAGGTGTCACCGGGGAGCTGTTTTTT
14 | . | TRBD1 | TRBJ1-2 | TRBV4-1 | CASSWTGAGSGYTF | TGCGCCAGCAGCTGGACAGGGGCAGGGTCTGGCTACACCTTC
14 | once | . | TRBJ1-5 | TRBV7-9 | CASSRGGQGQPQHF | TGTGCCAGCAGCCGCGGGGGGCAGGGGCAGCCCCAGCATTTT
14 | few | . | TRBJ2-3 | TRBV5-1 | CASSFSPGRNTQYF | TGCGCCAGCAGCTTTTCCCCGGGAAGGAATACGCAGTATTTT
17 | once | . | TRBJ1-5 | TRBV28 | CASSSSFLFGRGQPQHF | TGTGCCAGCAGTTCTAGTTTTCTGTTCGGCAGGGGTCAGCCCCAGCATTTT
12 | . | . | TRBJ2-3 | TRBV5-1 | CASSLQENLQYF | TGCGCCAGCAGCTTACAGGAAAACCTGCAGTATTTT
16 | . | TRBD2 | TRBJ2-4 | TRBV5-4 | CASSLGASGGVAIQYF | TGTGCCAGCAGCTTAGGGGCTAGCGGGGGGGTAGCCATTCAGTACTTC
19 | . | TRBD1 | TRBJ1-6 | TRBV6-6 | CASSSTWGRQGGLSSPLHF | TGTGCCAGCAGCTCCACTTGGGGTCGACAGGGCGGTCTAAGTTCACCCCTCCACTTT
14 | once | TRBD1 | TRBJ2-3 | TRBV6-5 | CASSRGQGTGTQYF | TGTGCCAGCAGTCGCGGACAGGGTACGGGTACGCAGTATTTT
13 | . | . | TRBJ1-1 | TRBV2 | CASSERETTEAFF | TGTGCCAGCAGTGAGCGGGAGACCACTGAAGCTTTCTTT
17 | . | . | TRBJ2-5 | TRBV5-1 | CASSLALGSSVQETQYF | TGCGCCAGCAGCCTAGCACTTGGGTCAAGCGTCCAAGAGACCCAGTACTTC
16 | . | . | TRBJ1-4 | TRBV24-1 | CATSAGDSATNEKLFF | TGTGCCACCAGTGCCGGGGATTCGGCAACTAATGAAAAACTGTTTTTT
14 | . | . | TRBJ2-7 | TRBV2 | CASSVDRSSYEQYF | TGTGCCAGCAGTGTGGACAGAAGTTCCTACGAGCAGTACTTC
18 | . | TRBD1 | TRBJ1-3 | TRBV11-2 | CASSPLGQVVKSGNTIYF | TGTGCCAGCAGCCCCCTTGGACAGGTCGTTAAGTCTGGAAACACCATATATTTT
12 | . | . | TRBJ1-6 | TRBV9 | CASSVPRETLHF | TGTGCCAGCAGCGTCCCACGTGAGACCCTCCACTTT
17 | . | TRBD2 | TRBJ2-2 | TRBV9 | CASSVDSSSGNTGELFF | TGTGCCAGCAGCGTAGATAGCTCTAGCGGTAACACCGGGGAGCTGTTTTTT
15 | . | . | TRBJ1-1 | TRBV11-1 | CASSPLGGMNTEAFF | TGTGCCAGCAGCCCACTGGGGGGGATGAACACTGAAGCTTTCTTT
18 | . | TRBD2 | TRBJ2-2 | TRBV3-1/TRBV3-2 | CASSQTLAGGQNTGELFF | TGTGCCAGCAGCCAGACACTAGCGGGGGGGCAGAACACCGGGGAGCTGTTTTTT
13 | . | . | TRBJ1-1 | TRBV11-1 | CASSLDSGLKAFF | TGTGCCAGCAGCTTAGATTCCGGTCTGAAGGCTTTCTTT
13 | . | . | TRBJ2-5 | TRBV30 | CAWSVPGVETQYF | TGTGCCTGGAGTGTACCAGGGGTAGAGACCCAGTACTTC